This T cell receptor beta chain comes out of a study of cytomegalovirus exposure and HLA in healthy donors. PCR used 60 Vbeta primers and 13 Jbeta primers. Generated by immunoSEQ multiplex PCR, the TCRdb table keeps only in-frame clones and is missing some. The record lists 130,000 or so clones, of which the ten most abundant hold 2.2%. The donors, nominally healthy at sampling, likely had unrecorded immune exposures. The V gene's germline CDR1 is MNHEY and CDR2 SVGAGI. CDR3 size: 15 residues. V shed 2 bases and J shed 6 bases, with 16 bases lying between them. Sequencing was carried out using PBMCs. The chain has TRBV6-5 and TRBJ1-1; TRBD1 is a possible D gene (5 bases). The source of this sequence is a woman aged 18 to 35 in good health and CMV-seronegative. The CDR3 protein is CASSYVWGTGAEAFF. In DNA, the CDR3 is TGTGCCAGCAGTTACGTTTGGGGGACTGGAGCTGAAGCTTTCTTT.